Below, one TCR beta chain is given with its context. Its specificity is not known. Germline V gives CDR1 SGHAT, CDR2 FQNNGV. The V end was cut by 0 bases, the J end by 10 bases, with 13 bases between. CDR3 length: 15 residues. This entry comes from a study of lymphopenia after photon versus proton radiotherapy. Whole-study results and caveats: Better survival with proton therapy was suggested as possible, not demonstrated. Post-nadir diversity loss with photons came from oligoclonal expansion, particularly CD8+ Temra cells.

Clones were sequenced by immunoSEQ multiplex PCR, and TCRdb holds only the in-frame ones, with some missing. The sample lists about 20,000 clones, around 90% seen once, with about 1.5% in the top ten. The sequence came from a woman between 35 and 50 years old with cholangiocarcinoma. The J gene is TRBJ1-6, the V gene TRBV11-2, with a possible D match to TRBD1 (6 bases). Specimen: peripheral blood, collected from a patient treated with photon-based radiotherapy. The DNA of the CDR3 is TGTGCCAGCAGCTTAGATGCAGGGGTTGAATCACCCCTCCACTTT. Protein: CASSLDAGVESPLHF.